This T cell receptor (beta chain) was recovered during a study of cytomegalovirus exposure and HLA in healthy donors. The wider study: From donors who were HLA-typed, an early data release held around 80 million unique TCRs.

In regard to this clone: As yet, its antigen is unknown.

Donors were nominally healthy when sampled, though unrecorded immune exposures were likely. A multiplex PCR was run with 60 Vbeta primers and 13 Jbeta primers. Sequencing was performed with immunoSEQ multiplex PCR; in TCRdb, only in-frame clones are kept and a portion is missing. The sample has roughly 62,000 clones, 70% to 85% seen once; the top ten hold approximately 3.3%. Points from the study as a whole: By HLA locus, TCR association rates varied in a later analysis, with DRB1 showing the most and HLA-C the fewest. Confirmation in vitro established that a few CMV-associated chains were specific for CMV antigens.

The CDR3 has 16 amino acids. Looked up from germline, CDR1 is LGHNA and CDR2 is YNFKEQ. The junction had 6 bases not matched to a gene; V was cut back by 6 bases and J by 3 bases. This sequence joins TRBV4-2 and TRBJ2-2; 11 nucleotides align to TRBD2. The sequencing sample was made of PBMCs. This TCR was recovered from a woman between 35 and 50 years old in good health and CMV-seropositive. The CDR3 DNA is TGTGCCAGCAGTAATAGCGGGGGGGTGGACACCGGGGAGCTGTTTTTT. Translating gives CASSNSGGVDTGELFF.